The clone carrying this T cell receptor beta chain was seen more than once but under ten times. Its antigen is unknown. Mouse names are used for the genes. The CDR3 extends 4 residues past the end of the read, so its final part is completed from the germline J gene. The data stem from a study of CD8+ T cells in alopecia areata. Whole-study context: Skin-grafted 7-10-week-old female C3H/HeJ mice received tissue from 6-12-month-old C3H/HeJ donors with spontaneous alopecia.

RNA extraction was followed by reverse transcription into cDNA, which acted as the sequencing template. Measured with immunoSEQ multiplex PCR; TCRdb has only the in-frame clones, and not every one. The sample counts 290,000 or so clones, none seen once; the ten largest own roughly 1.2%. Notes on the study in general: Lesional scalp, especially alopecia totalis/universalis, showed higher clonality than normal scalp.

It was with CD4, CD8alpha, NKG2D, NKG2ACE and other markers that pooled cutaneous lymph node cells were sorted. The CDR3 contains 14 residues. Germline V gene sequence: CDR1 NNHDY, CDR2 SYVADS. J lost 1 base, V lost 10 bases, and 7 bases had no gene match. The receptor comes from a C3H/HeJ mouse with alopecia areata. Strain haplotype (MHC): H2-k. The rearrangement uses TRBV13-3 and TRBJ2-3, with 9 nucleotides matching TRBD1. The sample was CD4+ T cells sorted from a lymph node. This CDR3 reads CAGKQGAGAETLYF. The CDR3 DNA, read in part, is TGTGCCGGCAAACAGGGGGCTGGTGCAGAA.